Listed below are T cell receptor beta chains from one sample, sequenced in a study of PD-1 blockade in classical Hodgkin lymphoma. Repertoires were generated with immunoSEQ multiplex PCR, while TCRdb's copy carries only in-frame clones and drops some. Of 90,000 or so clones listed, about 77% are singletons. The sample was peripheral blood mononuclear cells (PBMCs), taken before the fourth cycle of nivolumab. These receptors were taken from a human donor with classical Hodgkin lymphoma. Each CDR3 is given with its conserved first and last residue. Part of the rows lack a size; the others show once, few, many or a class for expanded clones.

abundance,v_gene,j_gene,CDR3aa
.,TRBV6-4,TRBJ1-1,CASSEELNTEAFF
.,TRBV7-3,TRBJ2-3,CASSTRGGITDTQYF
.,TRBV21-1,TRBJ2-7,CAGPNGHYEQYF
.,TRBV5-4,TRBJ2-3,CASSLGFGTDTQYF
.,TRBV4-3,TRBJ2-3,CASSQDATGGADTQYF
.,TRBV6-1,TRBJ2-2,CASTKVNTGELFF
.,TRBV28,TRBJ2-5,CASSFFWLPGQGVETQYF
.,TRBV5-1,TRBJ2-7,CASSRTGLLVGEQYF
.,TRBV4-1,TRBJ1-1,CASSQVDFRLGTAEAFF
.,TRBV10-3,TRBJ2-5,CAISESDRAETQYF
.,TRBV5-4,TRBJ2-3,CASSFGTGYTQYF
.,TRBV7-2,TRBJ2-3,CASSLQGGSSTDTQYF
.,TRBV5-1,TRBJ2-1,CASSRSGGTYNEQFF
.,TRBV27,.,CASTFGAGPSYEQYF
.,TRBV30,TRBJ2-1,CAWSVYWGGEQFF
.,TRBV7-2,TRBJ1-6,CASSLNRGFYNSPLHF
.,TRBV4-2,TRBJ2-3,CASSRNSGISTDTQYF
.,TRBV5-4,TRBJ2-2,CASSSTGNTGELFF
.,TRBV2,TRBJ2-1,CASRADRANYNEQFF
.,TRBV7-2,TRBJ2-3,CASSLARLAGGSDTQYF
.,TRBV7-2,TRBJ2-1,CASSFSRPSYNEQFF
.,TRBV10-3,TRBJ1-4,CATTTGTNEKLFF
.,TRBV19,TRBJ2-4,CASSTPRQGPGNIQYF
.,TRBV28,TRBJ1-2,CASSPGQGGYGYTF
once,TRBV2,TRBJ2-5,CASSEVGGPWETQYF
once,TRBV19,TRBJ1-3,CASSISFRGRGNTIYF
.,TRBV10-3,TRBJ2-5,CAIKPGVQETQYF
.,TRBV6-5,TRBJ1-2,CASSGGEYGYTF
few,TRBV19,TRBJ2-1,CASSNPPGRIDNEQFF
.,TRBV6-6,TRBJ2-7,CASSYSRESYEQYF
.,TRBV7-2,TRBJ2-1,CASSPQGSSYNEQFF
.,TRBV2,TRBJ2-5,CASNIGTYQETQYF
.,TRBV5-1,TRBJ2-1,CASSPTSDSYNEQFF
.,TRBV9,TRBJ1-2,CASSVATPGTGESYTF
.,TRBV6-5,TRBJ2-7,CASSRRDRVRYEQYF
.,TRBV2,TRBJ2-3,CASRALGQGGADTQYF
.,TRBV4-1,TRBJ1-6,CASSQDPSQGYNSPLHF
.,TRBV11-3,TRBJ2-3,CASSLGLAGNTDTQYF
.,TRBV5-1,TRBJ2-1,CASSVEGNYNEQFF
.,TRBV30,TRBJ2-3,CAWDGVSGDTQYF
few,TRBV7-6,TRBJ2-3,CASSLERGVPDTQYF
once,TRBV18,TRBJ1-4,CASSPTSVFNEKLFF
.,TRBV13,TRBJ2-7,CASSSGTSARGEQYF
.,TRBV5-6,TRBJ2-5,CASRGQETQYF